The 3 T cell receptor beta chains below were found in one sample sequenced in a study of metastatic and nonmetastatic thyroid tumors. Each patient went into thyroid surgery without having received any treatment. TCRdb re-clonotyped the PCR reads via MiXCR. The sample consists of 4,000 to 4,500 clones, roughly 33% of them appearing once. Sequenced sample: adjacent normal tissue. These receptors all stem from a male donor with papillary thyroid cancer or a benign thyroid nodule (not recorded which). Some clones in this sample may be carry-over from other donors' samples.

The V gene is TRBV2, the J gene TRBJ1-6; 8 nucleotides align to TRBD1. The CDR3 extends over 14 amino acids. Germline V CDR1 and CDR2: SNHLY, FYNNEI. Unmatched junction bases numbered 7, after V lost 7 bases and J lost 8 bases. The CDR3 DNA is TGTGCCAGCACCGAGGGACAGGTTGATTCACCCCTCCACTTT. This translates into CASTEGQVDSPLHF.

J is TRBJ2-2 and V is TRBV19, with D unresolved. Deletions cut 3 bases from V and 1 base from J, with 6 bases between. Per the germline V gene, CDR1 is LNHDA and CDR2 is SQIVND (reference sequence). The CDR3 length is 14 residues. CDR3 coding DNA: TGTGCCAGTAGTATTGGATGGAACACCGGGGAGCTGTTTTTT. Its translation is CASSIGWNTGELFF. Variable domain in full (rest from reference TRBV19 and TRBJ2-2): DGGITQSPKYLFRKEGQNVTLSCEQNLNHDAMYWYRQDPGQGLRLIYYSQIVNDFQKGDIAEGYSVSREKKESFPLTVTSAQKNPTAFYLCASSIGWNTGELFFGEGSRLTVL.

This clone was counted a few times. This chain uses TRBV20-1 with TRBJ2-2; 10 nucleotides agree with TRBD1. In germline, CDR1 is DFQATT, CDR2 SNEGSKA (reference sequence). Germline trimming cut 7 bases from V and 3 bases from J; bases unmatched to any gene: 5. CDR3 length: 14 amino acids. The DNA for the CDR3 is TGCAGTGTCCCCGGGACAGGGGACACCGGGGAGCTGTTTTTT. The encoded protein is CSVPGTGDTGELFF.